The subject of this entry is one T cell receptor (beta chain). CD8+ and CD4+ T cells taken from blood had their TCR beta sequenced. Negative isolation was used for CD8+ and CD4+ T cells and FACS enrichment for TEMRA cells. These data are taken from a study of CD8 T cells in Susac syndrome. Reverse transcription of roughly 0.45 to 1 ug RNA used random hexamers. Multiplex PCR with immunoSEQ amplified the TCR beta CDR3 across 54 Vbeta and 13 Jbeta. TCRdb re-called the immunoSEQ multiplex PCR reads with MiXCR, one entry per CDR3 protein. This table holds a few hundred thousand distinct CDR3 sequences, roughly 96% found once. Germline V gene lookup returns CDR1 DFQATT and CDR2 SNEGSKA (reference sequence). V was clipped by 5 bases and J by 5 bases; unmatched bases: 13. The CDR3 is 16 amino acids.

This sequence joins TRBV20-1 and TRBJ2-1, with 9 bases matching TRBD2. The sample was CD4+ T cells from PBMCs. The sequence was obtained from a human donor with multiple sclerosis. The CDR3 nucleotides are TGCAGTGCTGGCAAGGTCGCGGGAGGGATAAACAATGAGCAGTTCTTC. Translating gives CSAGKVAGGINNEQFF.